These 29 T cell receptor beta chains were sequenced from one sample in a study of T-cell memory formation after mild COVID-19. TCRdb analysed the 5' RACE reads with MiXCR anew, one entry per CDR3 protein. The sample lists roughly 370,000 distinct CDR3 sequences, roughly 15% occurring once. Sequencing was performed on PBMCs or a T cell subset sorted from them (not recorded which). These receptors were taken from a man between 18 and 35 years old who had mild COVID-19 (a few samples of this study predate the infection). Cell type and time point are not known.

V usage is TRBV5-1 and J usage is TRBJ2-5; D ambiguous. The CDR3 consists of 12 residues. Germline V gene lookup returns CDR1 SGHRS and CDR2 YFSETQ. V was cut by 4 bases and J by 5 bases, with 9 bases left in between. CDR3 region: CASSKTRETQYF. The CDR3 DNA is TGCGCCAGCAGCAAAACCCGTGAGACCCAGTACTTC.

This clonotype has only a few counts. The chain employs TRBV2 and TRBJ2-5, with TRBD2 identical over 12 bases. The CDR3 contains 17 residues. J lost 2 bases, V lost 6 bases, and 10 bases had no gene match. Germline V lookup: CDR1 SNHLY, CDR2 FYNNEI. In nucleotides, the CDR3 is TGTGCCAGCAGAAAGGGGCCTAGCGGGAGGGGGCAAGAGACCCAGTACTTC. This translates into CASRKGPSGRGQETQYF.

There are a few counts of this clonotype. The chain uses TRBV28 and TRBJ1-6, with D tentatively TRBD1 (5 bases). The germline V gene has CDR1 MDHEN and CDR2 SYDVKM. The V and J ends lost 4 bases and 9 bases respectively, with 13 bases between them. The CDR3 extends over 14 amino acids. The CDR3 sequence: CASSSTIQGSPLHF. The CDR3 coding sequence is TGTGCCAGCAGTTCGACTATCCAGGGTTCACCCCTCCACTTT. Using reference TRBV28 and TRBJ1-6 for the parts outside the CDR3, the full variable domain is DVKVTQSSRYLVKRTGEKVFLECVQDMDHENMFWYRQDPGLGLRLIYFSYDVKMKEKGDIPEGYSVSREKKERFSLILESASTNQTSMYLCASSSTIQGSPLHFGNGTRLTVT.

This clonotype came up a few times. The chain couples TRBV29-1 to TRBJ2-1; TRBD1 aligns across 8 bases. Germline V gives CDR1 SQVTM, CDR2 ANQGSEA. The CDR3 runs to 15 residues. Germline trimming cut 5 bases from V and 5 bases from J; bases unmatched to any gene: 11. The CDR3 nucleotides are TGCAGCGTTATGGGGACAGGAGGGAGACACAATGAGCAGTTCTTC. Translating it yields CSVMGTGGRHNEQFF.

The chain employs TRBV2 and TRBJ2-1, with D possibly TRBD2 on 5 matching bases. Trimming took 3 bases from V and 8 from J, leaving 11 bases between them. Germline lookup yields CDR1 SNHLY and CDR2 FYNNEI. The CDR3 has 13 residues. The CDR3, as DNA: TGTGCCAGCAGTGATGATAGGGAGTATGAGCAGTTCTTC. Its translation is CASSDDREYEQFF.

In this sample, this clonotype turned up a few times. The chain uses TRBV12-5 and TRBJ2-1, with unresolved D. Deletions cut 5 bases from V and 5 bases from J, with 10 bases between. Germline assignment: CDR1 LGHNT and CDR2 FRNRAP. The CDR3 sequence is 13 residues long. The CDR3, as DNA: TGTGCTAGTGGTCCGGATAGCCACAATGAGCAGTTCTTC. It specifies CASGPDSHNEQFF.

This clonotype was detected only a few times. The DNA for the CDR3 is TGTGCCAGCAGCGTACAGGGATCCGAGACCCAGTACTTC. Protein sequence: CASSVQGSETQYF. The chain links TRBV9 to TRBJ2-5; D might be TRBD1 (5 bases). V lost 1 base and J 5 bases, leaving 9 bases between the germline ends. The germline gives CDR1 SGDLS, CDR2 YYNGEE. The CDR3 is 13 residues long.

The chain carries TRBV5-1 and TRBJ2-5; 14 bases are a match to TRBD2. V was pared by 7 bases and J by 2 bases, with 13 bases of the junction left unmatched. CDR1 is SGHRS and CDR2 is YFSETQ in the germline V gene. CDR3 length: 18 residues. The CDR3 sequence is CASQRGTSGGLGQETQYF. The CDR3 region has the DNA TGCGCCAGCCAGAGAGGGACTAGCGGGGGACTCGGTCAAGAGACCCAGTACTTC. The full variable domain, completed using reference TRBV5-1 and TRBJ2-5, is KAGVTQTPRYLIKTRGQQVTLSCSPISGHRSVSWYQQTPGQGLQFLFEYFSETQRNKGNFPGRFSGRQFSNSRSEMNVSTLELGDSALYLCASQRGTSGGLGQETQYFGPGTRLLVL.

Many counts were recorded for this clonotype. CDR3 DNA sequence: TGTGCCAGCAGCAACAACGACAGGGAGGTAGTGGCCGGGGAGCTGTTTTTT. This gives the protein CASSNNDREVVAGELFF. This sequence joins TRBV7-8 and TRBJ2-2, with D tentatively TRBD1 (7 bases). The V gene lost 5 bases and the J gene lost 6 bases, with 22 bases spanning the gap. Per germline, CDR1 SGHVS and CDR2 FQNEAQ. The CDR3 consists of 17 residues.

This clonotype has at least ten counts. CDR3 residues: CASSPTGQSNTEAFF. The CDR3, as DNA: TGCGCCAGCAGCCCGACGGGACAGTCGAACACTGAAGCTTTCTTT. The chain has TRBV5-1 and TRBJ1-1, with 7 bases identical to TRBD1. The germline V gene encodes CDR1 SGHRS and CDR2 YFSETQ. V lost 4 bases to trimming and J lost 1 base; unmatched junction nucleotides: 7. This CDR3 has 15 amino acids. Full variable domain (outside the CDR3, taken from reference TRBV5-1 and TRBJ1-1): KAGVTQTPRYLIKTRGQQVTLSCSPISGHRSVSWYQQTPGQGLQFLFEYFSETQRNKGNFPGRFSGRQFSNSRSEMNVSTLELGDSALYLCASSPTGQSNTEAFFGQGTRLTVV.

This clonotype has a handful of counts. This chain joins TRBV7-8 and TRBJ2-2, with TRBD2 matching over 14 bases. The CDR3 has 18 amino acids. The germline CDR1 and CDR2 sequences are SGHVS and FQNEAQ. The V segment lost 1 base and the J segment 3 bases; nucleotides outside the gene matches: 4. CDR3 nucleotide sequence: TGTGCCAGCAGCTTAGATGGACTAGCGGGGGGCTACACCGGGGAGCTGTTTTTT. Its protein is CASSLDGLAGGYTGELFF.

The V and J genes are TRBV6-2 or TRBV6-3 and TRBJ2-7; 10 nucleotides agree with TRBD1. The germline V gene has CDR1 MNHEY and CDR2 SVGEGT. J gave up 0 bases and V 6 bases, and 5 bases lay outside the gene matches. This CDR3 has 15 amino acids. The CDR3 reads CASRSRTGGSYEQYF. The CDR3 bases are TGTGCCAGCAGAAGCCGGACAGGGGGCTCCTACGAGCAGTACTTC.

V gene TRBV5-6 combines with J gene TRBJ1-2; TRBD1 agrees at 9 bases. With 0 bases clipped from V and 9 bases from J, the junction kept 3 bases outside the gene matches. In germline, CDR1 is SGHDT, CDR2 YYEEEE. The CDR3 is 13 amino acids. Here the CDR3 reads CASSLDRGRRYTF. CDR3 DNA sequence: TGTGCCAGCAGCTTGGACAGGGGGCGTCGCTACACCTTC.

The table lists this clonotype with a few counts. The J gene is TRBJ1-2, the V gene TRBV9, with unresolved D. Germline-derived CDR1 and CDR2 are SGDLS and YYNGEE. V was shortened by 0 bases and J by 3 bases, with 9 bases between the two germline ends. CDR3 length equals 14 residues. CDR3 protein: CASSVEGGYYGYTF. CDR3 coding DNA: TGTGCCAGCAGCGTAGAAGGCGGGTACTATGGCTACACCTTC.

The chain carries TRBV7-9 and TRBJ2-1, with a weak D call TRBD2 (5 bases). Per germline, CDR1 SEHNR and CDR2 FQNEAQ (reference sequence). The CDR3 is made up of 14 amino acids. Trimming removed 5 bases from V and 2 bases from J, with 10 bases in between. The CDR3 loop is CASSVVRAYNEQFF. The DNA for the CDR3 is TGTGCCAGCAGCGTAGTGCGGGCCTACAATGAGCAGTTCTTC.

The rearrangement links TRBV2 to TRBJ2-4, with 12 nucleotides matching TRBD2. V lost 2 bases to trimming and J lost 0 bases; unmatched junction nucleotides: 2. This CDR3 has 17 amino acids. Germline V CDR1 and CDR2: SNHLY, FYNNEI. The CDR3 DNA is TGTGCCAGCAGTGAACTAGCGGGGGGGCTAGCCAAAAACATTCAGTACTTC. Amino acid sequence: CASSELAGGLAKNIQYF.

This clonotype has more than one count but fewer than ten. This chain links TRBV27 with TRBJ1-5; a weak D match, TRBD1 (6 bases). The germline gives CDR1 MNHEY, CDR2 SMNVEV (reference sequence). With 8 bases removed from V and 4 bases from J, the gap between germline ends came to 12 bases. CDR3 length: 13 residues. The CDR3 nucleotides read TGTGCCAGCGGTAACAGGGCGAATCAGCCCCAGCATTTT. Its protein is CASGNRANQPQHF.

This clonotype was seen more than once but under ten times. The chain couples TRBV7-2 to TRBJ2-3; D perhaps matches TRBD1 (6 bases). Germline assignment: CDR1 SGHTA and CDR2 FQGNSA. Deletions cut 8 bases from V and 4 bases from J, with 10 bases between. The CDR3 consists of 12 residues. The CDR3 region is CASGNRADTQYF. The CDR3 coding sequence is TGTGCCAGCGGCAACAGGGCAGATACGCAGTATTTT.

This clonotype came up a few times. This chain links TRBV24-1 with TRBJ2-5, with TRBD1 identical over 8 bases. The CDR3 spans 16 residues. Germline trimming cut 2 bases from V and 2 bases from J; bases unmatched to any gene: 6. CDR1 and CDR2 from the germline V gene are KGHDR and SFDVKD. The CDR3 bases are TGTGCCACCAGTGATTACCGGGACAGGCATCAAGAGACCCAGTACTTC. Encoded protein: CATSDYRDRHQETQYF.

This clonotype turned up a few times. The V and J genes are TRBV20-1 and TRBJ2-1; TRBD2 matches at 7 bases. V dropped 2 bases and J dropped 0; count of bases not matched to a gene: 10. There are 17 residues in the CDR3. Germline values: CDR1 DFQATT, CDR2 SNEGSKA (reference sequence). The CDR3 protein is CSARPRLADSSYNEQFF. The CDR3 DNA reads TGCAGTGCTAGACCCCGGCTAGCGGATAGCTCCTACAATGAGCAGTTCTTC.

The rearrangement joins TRBV4-1 to TRBJ1-1; TRBD1 might be the D (6 bases). Germline-derived CDR1 and CDR2 are MGHRA and YSYEKL. Trimming pared 2 bases from V and 1 base from J, leaving 17 bases between. The CDR3 consists of 17 residues. CDR3 nucleotides: TGCGCCAGCAGCCAACGGGGGCTTATTGTCTCGAACACTGAAGCTTTCTTT. This codes for CASSQRGLIVSNTEAFF.

The chain recombines TRBV27 with TRBJ2-6, with D possibly matching TRBD1 (6 bases). The length of the CDR3 is 15 residues. V shed 6 bases and J shed 2 bases, with 11 bases lying between them. Germline CDR1 and CDR2: MNHEY and SMNVEV (reference sequence). CDR3 residues: CASSRTGTGANVLTF. In DNA, the CDR3 is TGTGCCAGCAGCCGAACAGGGACTGGGGCCAACGTCCTGACTTTC.

This clonotype was counted between two and nine times. V is TRBV28 and J is TRBJ2-3; possible D gene TRBD1, 5 bases. The CDR3 has 11 amino acids. V lost 6 bases and J 5 bases, leaving 6 bases between the germline ends. Germline assignment: CDR1 MDHEN and CDR2 SYDVKM. The CDR3: CASSRVDTQYF. CDR3 nucleotides: TGTGCCAGCAGCAGGGTAGATACGCAGTATTTT.

This clonotype was found a few times. The gene calls are TRBV3-1 and TRBJ2-1; possibly TRBD2 for D (6 bases). The germline CDR1 and CDR2 sequences are LGHDT and YNNKEL (reference sequence). CDR3 size: 14 residues. Trimming took off 2 bases at V and 9 bases at J, with 14 bases between the two ends. CDR3 nucleotides: TGTGCCAGCAGCCAATTGGGGGACGGGGGTGAGCAGTTCTTC. Amino acids: CASSQLGDGGEQFF.

This clonotype has a count of ten or more. The chain is built from TRBV6-4 and TRBJ2-1; 8 positions agree with TRBD2. The ends lost 0 bases at V and 3 bases at J; junction bases unmatched: 7. This CDR3 has 17 residues. Germline lookup yields CDR1 MRHNA and CDR2 SNTAGT. The CDR3 here is CASSDSSGRGDYNEQFF. Written as DNA, the CDR3 is TGTGCCAGCAGTGACTCAAGCGGGCGGGGGGACTACAATGAGCAGTTCTTC.

The gene calls are TRBV7-9 and TRBJ1-1; no firm D call. Trimming shortened V by 11 bases and J by 8 bases, and 15 bases separated the two germline ends. Per the germline V gene, CDR1 is SEHNR and CDR2 is FQNEAQ (reference sequence). CDR3 length: 11 amino acids. The CDR3 here is CAAVLGNEAFF. DNA for the CDR3: TGTGCCGCCGTACTCGGTAACGAAGCTTTCTTT.

This clonotype was counted many times. The chain combines TRBV7-3 with TRBJ2-3; D gene ambiguous. Per germline, CDR1 SGHTA and CDR2 FQGTGA. This CDR3 contains 14 residues. Deletions cut 0 bases from V and 8 bases from J, with 12 bases between. The CDR3 DNA sequence: TGTGCCAGCAGCTTAACGGACGGTTGGAGTACGCAGTATTTT. Translation gives CASSLTDGWSTQYF.

The table lists this clonotype with a few counts. The chain uses TRBV13 and TRBJ2-1, with D unresolved. This CDR3 has 14 residues. Germline assignment: CDR1 PRHDT and CDR2 FYEKMQ (reference sequence). V lost 4 bases and J lost 7, with 14 bases in between. This chain's CDR3 is CASSSGPGENEQFF. CDR3 nucleotide sequence: TGTGCCAGCAGCTCCGGACCCGGAGAGAATGAGCAGTTCTTC.

The chain is built from TRBV6-5 and TRBJ2-7; 8 nucleotides agree with TRBD1. CDR3 size: 14 residues. Germline assignment: CDR1 MNHEY and CDR2 SVGAGI. Trimming at V came to 5 bases and at J to 3 bases, leaving 6 bases not matched to a gene. CDR3 DNA: TGTGCCAGCAGTGCCCCAGGGGGCCGCTACGAGCAGTACTTC. It codes for CASSAPGGRYEQYF.